One sample yielded the 6 T cell receptor beta chains listed below, sequenced in a study of blood T cell repertoires in COVID-19. Measured with immunoSEQ multiplex PCR; TCRdb has only the in-frame clones, and not every one. In the table there are approximately 220,000 clones, around 84% of which are singletons. Sequences were obtained from peripheral blood. Receptors originate from a woman aged 55-75 years who had recovered from COVID-19.

V gene TRBV29-1 combines with J gene TRBJ2-7; possible D gene TRBD1, 5 bases. Between the trimmed V and J ends, which lost 5 bases and 1 base, there was a span of 12 bases. Germline CDR1 and CDR2: SQVTM and ANQGSEA. The CDR3 has 13 residues. This chain's CDR3 is CSVRTGISYEQYF. Here the CDR3 DNA reads TGCAGCGTTAGAACAGGAATTTCCTACGAGCAGTACTTC.

V usage is TRBV7-9 and J usage is TRBJ2-1, with 12 nucleotides matching TRBD1. The CDR3 runs to 16 residues. The germline V gene has CDR1 SEHNR and CDR2 FQNEAQ (reference sequence). J lost 6 bases, V lost 4 bases, and 7 bases had no gene match. The CDR3 DNA sequence: TGTGCCAGCAGCTGGGGGACAGGGGGCGCAAGCAATGAGCAGTTCTTC. This encodes CASSWGTGGASNEQFF.

The chain employs TRBV18 and TRBJ1-4, with TRBD1 as a possible D gene (5 bases). Trimming cost V 10 bases and J 2 bases, with 11 bases left between them. Germline CDR1 and CDR2: KGHSH and LQKENI. The length of the CDR3 is 13 residues. CDR3 amino acids: CATGGNTNEKLFF. CDR3 coding DNA: TGTGCCACCGGGGGGAACACTAATGAAAAACTGTTTTTT.

The V gene is TRBV7-9, the J gene TRBJ1-5; 7 bases are shared with TRBD1. The CDR3 runs 13 residues. With V trimmed by 4 bases and J by 9 bases, 6 bases remained unmatched. Germline loops: CDR1 SEHNR, CDR2 FQNEAQ (reference sequence). The CDR3 reads CASSSGTEGPQHF. The DNA of the CDR3 is TGTGCCAGCAGCTCCGGGACAGAGGGGCCCCAGCATTTT.

J is TRBJ2-7 and V is TRBV4-3, with D possibly matching TRBD1 (5 bases). This CDR3 has 14 residues. Trimming shortened V by 1 base and J by 6 bases, and 13 bases separated the two germline ends. Looked up from germline, CDR1 is LGHNA and CDR2 is YSLEER. The CDR3 loop is CASSQAPRVGEQYF. The CDR3, as DNA: TGCGCCAGCAGCCAAGCCCCCAGGGTGGGCGAGCAGTACTTC.

The chain carries TRBV3-1 (or the pseudogene TRBV3-2) and TRBJ2-5, with D possibly being TRBD2 (6 bases). Germline V gives CDR1 LGHDT, CDR2 YNNKEL (reference sequence). This CDR3 contains 15 residues. V lost 5 bases and J 5 bases, leaving 18 bases between the germline ends. CDR3 coding DNA: TGTGCCAGCAGCTCCCGAGGTCGCGCGGGGGAGACCCAGTACTTC. This codes for CASSSRGRAGETQYF.